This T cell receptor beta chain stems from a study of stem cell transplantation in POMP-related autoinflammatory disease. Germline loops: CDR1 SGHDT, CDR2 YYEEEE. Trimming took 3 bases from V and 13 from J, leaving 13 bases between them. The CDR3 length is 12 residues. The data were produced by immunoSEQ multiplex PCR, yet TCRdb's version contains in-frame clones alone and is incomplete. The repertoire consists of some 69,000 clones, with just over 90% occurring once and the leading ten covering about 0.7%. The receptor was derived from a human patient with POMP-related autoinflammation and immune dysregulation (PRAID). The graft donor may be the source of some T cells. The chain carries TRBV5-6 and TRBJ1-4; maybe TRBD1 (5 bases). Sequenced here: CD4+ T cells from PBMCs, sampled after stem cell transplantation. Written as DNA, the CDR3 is TGTGCCAGCAGCTATCCGGGGACCGGACTGTTTTTT. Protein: CASSYPGTGLFF.